The 23 T cell receptor beta chains reported below all come from one sample, sequenced in a study of CXCR3-negative and CXCR3-positive naive CD8 T cells. Study-wide points: CXCR3-negative naive cells had less hydrophobic TRB CDR3s than did CXCR3-positive naive cells.

cDNA libraries for TRB were generated by 5' RACE incorporating UMI labels. TCRdb re-called the 5' RACE reads and shows each CDR3 protein once, DNA omitted. The sample data list about 63,000 distinct CDR3 sequences. The antigens of these receptors remain unknown. Sequencing was done on a sample of naive CXCR3+ CD8+ T cells from blood. This sample's subset: CD45RO-CCR7+CD27+CD95- naive CD8+ T cells expressing CXCR3 (TNR3+). Receptors originate from a human donor in good health. Some clones in this sample may be carry-over from other donors' samples.

The CDR3 spells CASSSLLGPAGAGEQYF. The chain joins TRBV7-9 to TRBJ2-7; checking the TCRdb D call of TRBD1 is not possible without DNA. Germline loops: CDR1 SEHNR, CDR2 FQNEAQ (reference sequence). The CDR3 is 17 residues long.

The chain links TRBV29-1 to TRBJ2-7; lacking DNA, the TRBD1 call made by TCRdb goes unchecked. Germline CDR1 is SQVTM and CDR2 is ANQGSEA. CDR3 length: 11 residues. CDR3 sequence: CSAGGPYEQYF.

This chain connects TRBV4-2 to TRBJ2-7; TCRdb proposes TRBD1, but this gene call is untestable without DNA. This CDR3 is built from 13 residues. Germline V CDR1 and CDR2: LGHNA, YNFKEQ. This CDR3 reads CASSGAPSYEQYF.

The chain carries TRBV4-2 and TRBJ2-7; TCRdb gives TRBD2 as the D gene, but with no DNA this cannot be confirmed. Germline V gives CDR1 LGHNA, CDR2 YNFKEQ. This CDR3 comprises 14 residues. The CDR3 sequence: CASSQRGGPYEQYF.

The CDR3 protein is CASSLAGEDEAFF. This sequence joins TRBV11-3 and TRBJ1-1; no DNA is available, so the TRBD1 call from TCRdb remains unchecked. This CDR3 has 13 amino acids. Germline V CDR1 and CDR2: SGHNT, YENEEA.

The genes are TRBV25-1 and TRBJ1-1. The CDR3 spans 15 residues. The germline V gene encodes CDR1 MGHDK and CDR2 SYGVNS. The chain's CDR3 is CASSGSPYMNTEAFF.

The chain employs TRBV29-1 and TRBJ1-2. The V gene's germline CDR1 is SQVTM and CDR2 ANQGSEA. This CDR3 has 12 residues. CDR3 in amino acids: CSVDTAVYGYTF.

The CDR3 is CASSLGLAGTNEQFF. The chain uses TRBV27 and TRBJ2-1; TCRdb's D gene call, TRBD2, goes unchecked for lack of DNA. The CDR3 extends over 15 amino acids. Per germline, CDR1 MNHEY and CDR2 SMNVEV (reference sequence).

The rearrangement links TRBV7-6 to TRBJ1-1; the D gene TCRdb calls, TRBD1, cannot be checked with no DNA. This CDR3 spans 16 amino acids. The germline gives CDR1 SGHVS, CDR2 FNYEAQ. The CDR3 sequence: CASSLAAGSSGTEAFF.

This chain links TRBV10-3 with TRBJ2-7. The CDR3 has 11 residues. Germline-derived CDR1 and CDR2 are ENHRY and SYGVKD. CDR3 amino acids: CAISPDYEQYF.

The rearrangement joins TRBV4-1 to TRBJ1-2. The CDR3 totals 16 residues. Per germline, CDR1 MGHRA and CDR2 YSYEKL. CDR3 in amino acids: CASSAEGGIGNYGYTF.

The chain is built from TRBV4-3 and TRBJ1-2; as DNA is missing, the TRBD1 call by TCRdb cannot be tested. CDR3 size: 14 residues. The germline gives CDR1 LGHNA, CDR2 YSLEER. CDR3 loop: CASSPGQFLGGYTF.

The V gene is TRBV3-1, the J gene TRBJ1-2. CDR1 is LGHDT, CDR2 YNNKEL, per germline (reference sequence). The CDR3 has 13 amino acids. The CDR3 protein is CASSVDLNYGYTF.

The V and J genes are TRBV29-1 and TRBJ2-7; TCRdb calls TRBD1, which cannot be checked without DNA. This CDR3 spans 13 amino acids. In germline, CDR1 is SQVTM, CDR2 ANQGSEA. CDR3: CSVETRGPYEQYF.

V is TRBV7-2 and J is TRBJ2-5; the TRBD1 assignment by TCRdb is unverifiable without DNA. CDR1 SGHTA and CDR2 FQGNSA come from the germline V gene. The CDR3 runs 17 residues. CDR3 in amino acids: CASSLGWAGGVGETQYF.

J is TRBJ2-5 and V is TRBV28; TCRdb outputs TRBD2, but without DNA this stays unchecked. The CDR3 covers 16 residues. CDR1 is MDHEN and CDR2 is SYDVKM in the germline V gene. The CDR3 here is CASSPPGLAGPETQYF.

The chain has TRBV23-1 and TRBJ2-5; TCRdb names TRBD2, which stays unverified in the absence of DNA. TRBV23-1 is an ORF; its function is uncertain. CDR3 length: 17 amino acids. This CDR3 is CASSQPTLALWEETQYF.

This sequence joins TRBV7-9 and TRBJ1-2. CDR1 SEHNR and CDR2 FQNEAQ come from the germline V gene (reference sequence). The CDR3 sequence is 14 residues long. The CDR3 reads CASSSDGLLYGYTF.

This chain uses TRBV28 with TRBJ1-5; absent DNA, TCRdb's TRBD1 call cannot be checked. The CDR3 runs to 16 residues. Germline CDR1 is MDHEN and CDR2 is SYDVKM. CDR3 region: CASSLFPGQRPEPQHF.

The chain combines TRBV11-2 with TRBJ2-7; TCRdb picks TRBD1, but there is no DNA to check that call. CDR3 size: 14 residues. Germline V gene lookup returns CDR1 SGHAT and CDR2 FQNNGV. The CDR3 reads CASSFARGPYEQYF. Based on the CDR3 plus reference TRBV11-2 and TRBJ2-7, the full variable domain is EAGVAQSPRYKIIEKRQSVAFWCNPISGHATLYWYQQILGQGPKLLIQFQNNGVVDDSQLPKDRFSAERLKGVDSTLKIQPAKLEDSAVYLCASSFARGPYEQYFGPGTRLTVT.

The gene calls are TRBV11-2 and TRBJ2-3. The CDR3 runs to 15 residues. CDR1 is SGHAT and CDR2 is FQNNGV in the germline V gene. The CDR3 loop is CASSNYVVGTDTQYF.

This chain uses TRBV4-1 with TRBJ2-7; the D gene TCRdb calls, TRBD1, cannot be checked with no DNA. CDR3 size: 17 residues. Germline V gene sequence: CDR1 MGHRA, CDR2 YSYEKL. This CDR3 reads CASSLILGTGVTYEQYF.

The CDR3: CASSQFPDNQDTQYF. The rearrangement uses TRBV12-3 or TRBV12-4 and TRBJ2-5; without DNA, the TCRdb call of TRBD1 cannot be checked. CDR3 length: 15 residues.